Reported below is one T cell receptor (beta chain). These data belong to a study of blood T cell repertoires in COVID-19. The wider study: Both acute and convalescent COVID-19 samples were obtained from the United States, Italy and Spain. Sources were T cells, B-cell-depleted T cells, or PBMCs; the material itself was cDNA or gDNA.

This CDR3 comprises 15 residues. V lost 5 bases to trimming and J lost 0 bases, with 11 bases between them. The germline CDR1 and CDR2 sequences are SGHVS and FQNEAQ. As processed by the authors: For nucleated cells, counts were estimated from reference gene primer amplification. The protocol was immunoSEQ multiplex PCR, while the TCRdb copy is restricted to in-frame clones and leaves out a portion. V and J calls and clone size come straight from that table; D and trimming were deduced from the DNA. Among 150,000 to 200,000 clones, roughly nine tenths were seen once, and the ten largest hold over 4.5%.

V and J are TRBV7-8 and TRBJ2-1; tentatively, D is TRBD2 (5 bases). The material sequenced was peripheral blood. The sequence derives from a human donor in a cohort sampled during active COVID-19. This CDR3 reads CASSLDSSSYNEQFF. The CDR3 DNA reads as TGTGCCAGCAGCCTGGACTCCAGCTCCTACAATGAGCAGTTCTTC.